This is a list of T cell receptor beta chains from one sample in a study of T cells in Graves' hyperthyroidism and ophthalmopathy. One entry per CDR3 protein, called by TCRdb with MiXCR from the multiplex PCR reads. Of around 300,000 distinct CDR3 sequences listed, about 15% are singletons. Sequenced material: blood. The receptor set was obtained from a woman in her twenties or thirties with Graves' hyperthyroidism. Both conserved end residues are part of each CDR3. Each record gives: CDR3 length, D gene, V gene, clone size, J gene, CDR3 DNA, CDR3 protein. The D gene is left open where the match is weak. Some rows have no size entry. The others give once, few or many, or a class for an expanded clone.

>13|.|TRBV7-2|many|TRBJ1-2
TGTGCCAGCAGCCCAGACACTAACTATGGCTACACCTTC
CASSPDTNYGYTF
>15|.|TRBV9|few|TRBJ1-4
TGTGCCAGCAGCGCCACAGGAGGAGATAATGAAAAACTGTTTTTT
CASSATGGDNEKLFF
>14|.|TRBV10-3|many|TRBJ1-1
TGTGCCTCAACTAGGGGCGGAGGGGGCACTGAAGCTTTCTTT
CASTRGGGGTEAFF
>15|TRBD1|TRBV29-1|.|TRBJ2-5
TGCAGCGTTGAAGATTTTACAGGGGACCAAGAGACCCAGTACTTC
CSVEDFTGDQETQYF
>14|.|TRBV18|.|TRBJ1-1
TGTGCCAGCTCACCGGACATGAAAAGCACTGAAGCTTTCTTT
CASSPDMKSTEAFF
>16|TRBD2|TRBV28|.|TRBJ2-1
TGTGCCAGCACCCGAGCCGGGACTAGCGGGAGGGATGAGCAGTTCTTC
CASTRAGTSGRDEQFF
>17|TRBD1|TRBV6-1|.|TRBJ2-1
TGTGCCAGCAGACAACTCACCGGGACAGGGAACTACAATGAGCAGTTCTTC
CASRQLTGTGNYNEQFF
>18|TRBD2|TRBV20-1|.|TRBJ2-1
TGCAGTGCTAAAGGACTAGCGGGAGGGGATCCCAAGAACAATGAGCAGTTCTTC
CSAKGLAGGDPKNNEQFF
>13|.|TRBV2|many|TRBJ1-5
TGTGCCAGCATGAGGAATAGCAATCAGCCCCAGCATTTT
CASMRNSNQPQHF
>12|.|TRBV28|few|TRBJ1-1
TGTGCCAGCAGCGGTGACACCCTAGGGGCTTTCTTT
CASSGDTLGAFF
>12|.|TRBV10-3|.|TRBJ2-2
TGTGCCATCGGAGCGAACACCGGGGAGCTGTTTTTT
CAIGANTGELFF
>13|.|TRBV29-1|many|TRBJ2-5
TGCAGCGTTGAGAGCAGGGGACAAGAGACCCAGTACTTC
CSVESRGQETQYF
>15|.|TRBV20-1|many|TRBJ1-4
TGCAGTGCTAGAGATGGAGGTGGGGCTAACGAAAAACTGTTTTTT
CSARDGGGANEKLFF
>13|.|TRBV7-2|.|TRBJ2-3
TGTGCCAGCAGCCCGAAACAGGGAGACACGCAGTATTTT
CASSPKQGDTQYF
>15|.|TRBV7-9|few|TRBJ2-3
TGTGCCAGCAGCTTAGCCAGCGGGAGCACAGATACGCAGTATTTT
CASSLASGSTDTQYF
>14|TRBD1|TRBV28|many|TRBJ2-7
TGTGCCAGCAGTTTAGTGACAGGGCAAGGCGAGCAGTACTTC
CASSLVTGQGEQYF
>11|.|TRBV2|few|TRBJ2-3
TGTGCCAGCAGTGAAATCCATACGCAGTATTTT
CASSEIHTQYF
>15|TRBD2|TRBV6-1|.|TRBJ2-3
TGTGCCAGCAATGGCGGGGACTACAGCACAGATACGCAGTATTTT
CASNGGDYSTDTQYF
>13|TRBD1|TRBV9|.|TRBJ2-3
TGTGCCAGCGGGACAGGGCTGACAGATACGCAGTATTTT
CASGTGLTDTQYF
>15|.|TRBV5-1|.|TRBJ1-6
TGCGCCAGCAAAGACGACTCGAGGCCGCGTTCACCCCTCCACTTT
CASKDDSRPRSPLHF
>15|.|TRBV11-2|many|TRBJ2-3
TGTGCCAGCAGCTTAGATGCAGGGGGCACAGATACGCAGTATTTT
CASSLDAGGTDTQYF
>17|TRBD2|TRBV6-1|many|TRBJ2-5
TGTGCCACCGAAGGCCCTACGGGCGGGAGGGCGGTCGAGGGCCAGTACTTC
CATEGPTGGRAVEGQYF
>13|.|TRBV28|.|TRBJ2-7
TGTGCCAGCAGTCCTCTTCGAGCATACGAGCAGTACTTC
CASSPLRAYEQYF
>16|TRBD1|TRBV15|many|TRBJ1-2
TGTGCCACCAGCGGGGGACAGGGGGCGCGAGTCTATGGCTACACCTTC
CATSGGQGARVYGYTF
>16|.|TRBV7-8|many|TRBJ2-3
TGTGCCAGCAGCTTAATCTTGGACGAACCCACAGATACGCAGTATTTT
CASSLILDEPTDTQYF
>17|.|TRBV7-9|.|TRBJ1-3
TGTGCCAGCAGCCCACCGCAGGGGTTTCTCTCTGGAAACACCATATATTTT
CASSPPQGFLSGNTIYF
>16|.|TRBV28|.|TRBJ2-5
TGTGCCAGCAGTTTATCCCCAGGAGGTTTTGCAGAGACCCAGTACTTC
CASSLSPGGFAETQYF
>14|TRBD1|TRBV28|many|TRBJ1-4
TGTGCCAGCACTCGGACAGGGGGTTGGGAAAAACTGTTTTTT
CASTRTGGWEKLFF
>15|TRBD2|TRBV28|many|TRBJ2-3
TGTGCCAGCAGTCGGACTAGCGGGAGTGGAGATACGCAGTATTTT
CASSRTSGSGDTQYF
>15|.|TRBV7-2|.|TRBJ2-1
TGTGCCAGCAGTTCGGGGGCTTACAACTACAATGAGCAGTTCTTC
CASSSGAYNYNEQFF
>15|.|TRBV5-1|few|TRBJ1-4
TGCGCCAGCAGCTGGGGGGCCGCAACTAATGAAAAACTGTTTTTT
CASSWGAATNEKLFF
>17|TRBD1|TRBV28|.|TRBJ1-4
TGTGCCAGCAGTCCCGGGACAGGGAGCGGCACTAATGAAAAACTGTTTTTT
CASSPGTGSGTNEKLFF
>17|.|TRBV11-2|many|TRBJ2-2
TGTGCCAGCAGCTTTTCTTCGGAGGGCCAATACACCGGGGAGCTGTTTTTT
CASSFSSEGQYTGELFF
>15|TRBD2|TRBV30|few|TRBJ2-1
TGTGCCTGGAATTTAGGAGGGGCTAGCGGGAACGTGCAGTTCTTC
CAWNLGGASGNVQFF
>15|TRBD2|TRBV3-1|.|TRBJ2-7
TGTGCCGGCAGTCACCGGACTAGCGGGTCCTACGAGCAGTACTTC
CAGSHRTSGSYEQYF
>15|TRBD2|TRBV5-1|.|TRBJ2-3
TGCGCCAGCAGCTCGGGACTAGCGGTCACAGATACGCAGTATTTT
CASSSGLAVTDTQYF
>11|TRBD2|TRBV28|many|TRBJ2-1
TGTGCCACTACCTCGCGGGGGGAGCAGTTCTTC
CATTSRGEQFF
>12|.|TRBV20-1|few|TRBJ1-2
TGCAGTGCCCCGGGACTCGGATATGGCTACACCTTC
CSAPGLGYGYTF
>16|.|TRBV18|few|TRBJ2-1
TGTGCCAGCTCAAACCCCCGGGACGGTTTCAACAATGAGCAGTTCTTC
CASSNPRDGFNNEQFF
>15|TRBD2|TRBV19|many|TRBJ2-1
TGTGCCAGTAGTTCTAGCGGGACCCCAAACAATGAGCAGTTCTTC
CASSSSGTPNNEQFF
>16|.|TRBV28|many|TRBJ2-1
TGTGCCAGCAGTTTGAGGGGGGACCTTCGTCCACATGAGCAGTTCTTC
CASSLRGDLRPHEQFF
>15|.|TRBV6-1|many|TRBJ2-3
TGTGCCAGCAGTGATAACCCCATAGGGACAGATACGCAGTATTTT
CASSDNPIGTDTQYF
>14|TRBD1|TRBV20-1|many|TRBJ2-7
TGCAGTGCTCCCTGGTCGGGACAGAAATACGAGCAGTACTTC
CSAPWSGQKYEQYF
>15|TRBD1|TRBV19|few|TRBJ2-5
TGTGCCAGTAGTACGGCCTGGACAGGGGGAGAGACCCAGTACTTC
CASSTAWTGGETQYF
>14|.|TRBV3-1|.|TRBJ1-6
TGTGCCAGCAGCCATCGCGACTTCGTCATACCCCTCCACTTT
CASSHRDFVIPLHF
>14|TRBD1|TRBV20-1|few|TRBJ2-1
TGCAGTGCACCAAGGTCGGGGACAGATAATGAGCAGTTCTTC
CSAPRSGTDNEQFF
>17|TRBD1|TRBV10-3|.|TRBJ2-6
TGTGCCATCAGTGAAAGAGGGGGACAGGCTGGGGCCAACGTCCTGACTTTC
CAISERGGQAGANVLTF
>15|.|TRBV7-2|few|TRBJ1-6
TGTGCCAGCAGTCCCACCCTCTCCTATAATTCACCCCTCCACTTT
CASSPTLSYNSPLHF
>14|TRBD2|TRBV4-1|.|TRBJ2-1
TGCGCCAGCAGCCCACGGGAGGGCTTCTTTGAGCAGTTCTTC
CASSPREGFFEQFF
>18|.|TRBV11-2|many|TRBJ2-3
TGTGCCAGCAGCTTTCCGGTGGTTTCTTTGCGGGGCACAGATACGCAGTATTTT
CASSFPVVSLRGTDTQYF
>14|.|TRBV7-2|few|TRBJ1-1
TGTGCCAGCAGCTTGAGGCAGATTAACACTGAAGCTTTCTTT
CASSLRQINTEAFF
>14|TRBD2|TRBV27|.|TRBJ2-7
TGTGCCACTAAATCATCCGGGACTAGCGCCGAGCAGTACTTC
CATKSSGTSAEQYF
>11|.|TRBV29-1|few|TRBJ1-2
TGCAGCGTAGAACAAGGATATGGCTACACCTTC
CSVEQGYGYTF